The T cell receptor beta chain described here comes from a study of cytomegalovirus exposure and HLA in healthy donors. On this clone itself: The antigen is unknown.

With 60 Vbeta and 13 Jbeta primers, the PCR was carried out. Profiling relied on immunoSEQ multiplex PCR, and the TCRdb table lists in-frame clones only, not all of them. This table has 75,000 to 100,000 clones, over 75% appearing once. Study-wide findings and caveats: In vitro work confirmed that three CMV-associated chains recognize CMV antigens. More clonal expansion characterized HLA-associated TCR beta chains than equally common others in a later analysis. Reportedly, diagnosis of cytomegalovirus status by the classifier showed high specificity and sensitivity.

Donors showed nominal health when sampled, although they likely had unrecorded immune exposures. The receptor was isolated from a man in his forties or fifties in good health and CMV-seronegative. The source material was PBMCs.

CDR3: CASELAGGPHEQYF. CDR3 nucleotides: TGTGCCAGCGAACTAGCGGGAGGGCCCCACGAGCAGTACTTC. The chain has TRBV2 and TRBJ2-7; 13 positions agree with TRBD2. Germline lookup yields CDR1 SNHLY and CDR2 FYNNEI. J was trimmed by 5 bases and V by 8 bases; bases with no gene match: 6. CDR3 length equals 14 residues.